This T cell receptor (beta chain) came from a study of shared clonotypes between healthy human individuals. Findings and limits, study-wide: Sharing across four donors was highest in naive CD4 (approximately 5%) and lowest in memory CD8 (approximately 0.4%). In this cohort, only blood was sampled, and tissue repertoires likely differ. The study found lower generation probabilities in non-shared clonotypes than in those shared by all four donors.

Germline CDR1 is MNHEY and CDR2 is SVGAGI. With 6 bases removed from V and 2 bases from J, the gap between germline ends came to 11 bases. The CDR3 consists of 13 residues. On this clone itself: What it binds is not known. This sample includes further DNA sequences coding for the same CDR3.

Using immunoSEQ multiplex PCR, the repertoire was profiled, and TCRdb retains in-frame clones only, with some absent. The data show about 2.3 million clones, less than 95% seen once. The investigators split CD4+ cells into a CD45RA+ naive subset and a CD45RA-negative memory subset. This TCR derives from a man aged 18 to 30 in good health. Some clones in this sample may be carry-over from other donors' samples. The source material was naive CD4+ T cells from PBMCs. Subset specified: CD45RA+ positively selected. This rearrangement joins TRBV6-5 to TRBJ2-7, with a possible D match to TRBD2 (5 bases). CDR3 loop: CASSLRGPYEQYF. The DNA of the CDR3 is TGTGCCAGCAGCCTTCGAGGGCCCTACGAGCAGTACTTC.